These T cell receptor beta chains were read from a single sample in a study of T cell responses to AZD1222 COVID-19 vaccine. Measured with immunoSEQ multiplex PCR; TCRdb has only the in-frame clones, and not every one. The table shows some 100,000 clones, with around 83% occurring only once. The sample was peripheral blood, taken 28 days after the second AZD1222 dose. These receptors were collected from an adult who received the AZD1222 COVID-19 vaccine. The CDR3 runs from the conserved cysteine through the conserved F or W. D genes are given only for firm matches. Expanded clones get a size class; other rows say once, few or many, or leave the size out.

TRBJ1-4 15 - - TRBV16 CASSPTWRGNEKLFF TGTGCCAGCAGCCCTACCTGGAGGGGTAATGAAAAACTGTTTTTT
TRBJ2-3 17 - - TRBV24-1 CATSDRGSPNNTDTQYF TGTGCCACCAGCGATCGGGGTAGCCCAAATAACACAGATACGCAGTATTTT
TRBJ1-2 14 - TRBD1 TRBV19 CASSVPQGARGYTF TGTGCCAGTAGTGTCCCACAGGGGGCGCGGGGCTACACCTTC
TRBJ1-5 12 - - TRBV3-1/TRBV3-2 CASSTVNQPQHF TGTGCCAGCAGTACAGTCAATCAGCCCCAGCATTTT
TRBJ2-2 17 - - TRBV5-1 CASSLGPGRANTGELFF TGCGCCAGCAGCTTGGGACCGGGCAGGGCGAACACCGGGGAGCTGTTTTTT
TRBJ1-2 16 - TRBD1 TRBV7-6 CASSQRQGVANYGYTF TGTGCCAGCAGCCAAAGACAGGGGGTTGCTAACTATGGCTACACCTTC
TRBJ2-5 18 - TRBD2 TRBV2 CASQYPPPGGGGLETQYF TGTGCCAGCCAGTACCCCCCGCCCGGCGGGGGGGGATTGGAGACCCAGTACTTC
TRBJ1-6 14 - - TRBV9 CASSVPDRNSPLHF TGTGCCAGCAGTGTACCGGACAGAAATTCACCCCTCCACTTT
TRBJ1-1 13 once - TRBV28 CASSLRSNTEAFF TGTGCCAGCAGTTTGCGCTCGAACACTGAAGCTTTCTTT
TRBJ1-5 12 once - TRBV6-1 CASQLGDQPQHF TGTGCCAGCCAACTAGGTGATCAGCCCCAGCATTTT
TRBJ1-2 15 - - TRBV23-1 CASSPREFTNYGYTF TGCGCCAGCAGTCCTCGGGAATTTACAAACTATGGCTACACCTTC
TRBJ2-3 19 - TRBD2 TRBV7-9 CASSLAGGGDNANPDTQYF TGTGCCAGCAGCTTAGCCGGCGGGGGAGACAACGCAAACCCAGATACGCAGTATTTT
TRBJ2-2 14 - TRBD1 TRBV27 CASSFYRGTGELFF TGTGCCAGCAGTTTCTACAGGGGCACCGGGGAGCTGTTTTTT
TRBJ2-1 13 - - TRBV6-1 CASTPGSYNEQFF TGTGCCAGCACCCCGGGCTCCTACAATGAGCAGTTCTTC
TRBJ2-3 13 - - TRBV7-9 CASSFMPPDTQYF TGTGCCAGCAGCTTCATGCCCCCAGATACGCAGTATTTT
TRBJ2-2 15 once - TRBV2 CASSEGGLAAGELFF TGTGCCAGCAGTGAGGGGGGGCTAGCTGCCGGGGAGCTGTTTTTT
TRBJ1-2 17 - - TRBV5-8 CASSLVPVQATNYGYTF TGTGCCAGCAGCTTGGTTCCCGTCCAGGCGACGAACTATGGCTACACCTTC
TRBJ2-6 15 - - TRBV7-3 CASSTAGSGANVLTF TGTGCCAGCAGCACTGCAGGCTCTGGGGCCAACGTCCTGACTTTC
TRBJ2-1 14 - TRBD1 TRBV7-2 CASKGAENYNEQFF TGTGCCTCAAAGGGGGCCGAGAACTACAATGAGCAGTTCTTC
TRBJ2-7 15 - TRBD2 TRBV7-2 CASSPRTSQRSEQYF TGTGCCAGCAGCCCCCGGACTAGTCAGCGATCAGAGCAGTACTTC
TRBJ2-3 16 - TRBD2 TRBV5-1 CASSLGLAGAKDTQYF TGCGCCAGCAGCTTGGGTCTAGCGGGAGCGAAAGATACGCAGTATTTT
TRBJ1-5 15 - - TRBV19 CASSIFATDNQPQHF TGTGCCAGTAGTATTTTCGCGACAGACAATCAGCCCCAGCATTTT
TRBJ2-6 14 - - TRBV3-1/TRBV3-2 CASSLSTGANVLTF TGTGCCAGCAGCCTCTCAACTGGGGCCAACGTCCTGACTTTC
TRBJ2-5 13 - - TRBV7-8 CASSSPQQETQYF TGTGCCAGCAGCTCCCCCCAGCAAGAGACCCAGTACTTC
TRBJ1-1 16 - - TRBV6-6 CASSYIGGRQNTEAFF TGTGCCAGCAGTTACATCGGGGGGCGACAGAACACTGAAGCTTTCTTT
TRBJ2-2 14 - - TRBV7-2 CASSSGYSTGELFF TGTGCCAGCAGCTCAGGGTACTCCACCGGGGAGCTGTTTTTT
TRBJ2-6 17 - TRBD2 TRBV30 CAWRPLGGKTGANVLTF TGTGCCTGGAGACCGTTGGGGGGGAAGACTGGGGCCAACGTCCTGACTTTC
TRBJ2-6 17 - - TRBV28 CASSSTGSIFGANVLTF TGTGCCAGCAGCTCCACAGGGAGTATTTTTGGGGCCAACGTCCTGACTTTC
TRBJ2-1 14 few - TRBV9 CASSQGLSYNEQFF TGTGCCAGCAGCCAAGGACTGAGTTACAATGAGCAGTTCTTC
TRBJ1-2 15 - - TRBV10-3 CAISGLKRLNYGYTF TGTGCCATCAGTGGGTTGAAAAGGCTCAACTATGGCTACACCTTC
TRBJ1-5 14 - TRBD1 TRBV7-2 CASSSGQGGQPQHF TGTGCCAGCAGCTCTGGACAGGGAGGGCAGCCCCAGCATTTT
TRBJ2-2 15 once - TRBV18 CASSPAGPNTGELFF TGTGCCAGCTCACCGGCAGGCCCGAACACCGGGGAGCTGTTTTTT
TRBJ1-2 16 - - TRBV4-3 CASSQGPGQLNYGYTF TGCGCCAGCAGCCAAGGACCAGGACAGTTAAACTATGGCTACACCTTC
TRBJ2-2 15 once - TRBV21-1 CASTYRGRCTGELFF TGTGCCAGCACCTATAGGGGGCGCTGCACCGGGGAGCTGTTTTTT
TRBJ2-7 14 - TRBD2 TRBV18 CASSLAGFSYEQYF TGTGCCAGCTCACTAGCGGGGTTCTCCTACGAGCAGTACTTC
TRBJ1-4 14 - - TRBV10-3 CAISPQGMSEKLFF TGTGCCATCAGTCCACAGGGAATGAGTGAAAAACTGTTTTTT
TRBJ1-6 15 - TRBD1 TRBV5-1 CASSRAGQDNSPLHF TGCGCCAGCAGCAGGGCGGGACAGGATAATTCACCCCTCCACTTT
TRBJ2-5 12 - - TRBV18 CASSPIPETQYF TGTGCCAGCTCACCGATCCCAGAGACCCAGTACTTC
TRBJ1-2 13 once - TRBV29-1 CSVETVGNYGYTF TGCAGCGTTGAGACAGTGGGTAACTATGGCTACACCTTC
TRBJ2-6 18 - TRBD2 TRBV11-2 CASSFWTSDVLWANVLTF TGTGCCAGCAGCTTTTGGACTAGCGATGTGCTTTGGGCCAACGTCCTGACTTTC